These 15 T cell receptor beta chains share one sample of origin, sequenced in a study of blood T cell repertoires in COVID-19. Here immunoSEQ multiplex PCR was the method, and the copy in TCRdb shows in-frame clones only, minus some. The sample includes around 250,000 clones, around 90% of them seen just once. The sequenced sample consisted of PBMCs or T cells enriched from blood (not recorded which). The receptors were gathered from a woman aged 40 to 50 who had been exposed to COVID-19.

The chain has TRBV30 and TRBJ2-7; the match to TRBD2 covers 9 bases. Germline V CDR1 and CDR2: GTSNPN, SVGIG (reference sequence). Trimming removed 4 bases from V and 6 bases from J; junction bases left unmatched: 10. This CDR3 is built from 14 residues. CDR3 bases: TGTGCCTGGAAAAGCGGGAGGCTCCGGGGCGAGCAGTACGTC. This sequence encodes CAWKSGRLRGEQYV.

The chain carries TRBV6-5 and TRBJ2-1, with a weak D call TRBD1 (6 bases). The V and J ends lost 1 base and 8 bases respectively, with 15 bases between them. CDR3 length: 15 residues. CDR1 MNHEY and CDR2 SVGAGI come from the germline V gene. This CDR3 reads CASSYLGGRSDEQFF. In nucleotides, the CDR3 is TGTGCCAGCAGTTACTTAGGGGGTCGTAGCGATGAGCAGTTCTTC.

The rearrangement uses TRBV5-6 and TRBJ2-7; 8 bases fit TRBD2. J lost 0 bases, V lost 4 bases, and 6 bases had no gene match. The CDR3 is 15 amino acids. Germline V gene sequence: CDR1 SGHDT, CDR2 YYEEEE. The chain's CDR3 is CASSPNGGDSYEQYF. The CDR3 DNA is TGTGCCAGCAGCCCCAACGGGGGGGACTCCTACGAGCAGTACTTC.

V and J are TRBV5-4 and TRBJ2-7; TRBD2 aligns across 8 bases. With V trimmed by 4 bases and J by 2 bases, 8 bases remained unmatched. This CDR3 region has 15 residues. Germline-derived CDR1 and CDR2 are SGHNT and YYREEE (reference sequence). The CDR3, as DNA: TGTGCCAGCAGCCGCGTAGCGGGGAAGGCCTACGAGCAGTACTTC. The encoded protein is CASSRVAGKAYEQYF.

This clone was counted once. This chain connects TRBV24-1 to TRBJ2-5; 10 nucleotides align to TRBD2. The J segment lost 5 bases and the V segment lost 5 bases, leaving 10 bases of the junction unmatched. This CDR3 spans 16 amino acids. Germline V gene sequence: CDR1 KGHDR, CDR2 SFDVKD. The CDR3 DNA sequence: TGTGCCACCAGTGCCCTAGCGGGGGCGCGGGGTGAGACCCAGTACTTC. This sequence encodes CATSALAGARGETQYF.

About this clone itself: Compared with germline, one end of the junction differs, possibly owing to a read error. The chain employs TRBV5-1 and TRBJ2-2; the match to TRBD1 covers 7 bases. This CDR3 is built from 13 residues. The germline V gene has CDR1 SGHRS and CDR2 YFSETQ. CDR3 loop: CASETGDTGELFF. In DNA form, the CDR3 reads TGTGCCAGTGAAACAGGGGACACCGGGGAGCTGTTTTTT.

V gene TRBV11-3 combines with J gene TRBJ2-2, with D perhaps matching TRBD2 (6 bases). The V gene's germline CDR1 is SGHNT and CDR2 YENEEA. The CDR3 loop spans 14 amino acids. V dropped 5 bases and J dropped 5 bases, with 12 bases sitting between them. The CDR3: CASSPWRGTGELFF. CDR3 DNA sequence: TGTGCCAGCAGCCCGTGGCGGGGAACCGGGGAGCTGTTTTTT.

The CDR3 region has the DNA TGTGCCAGCAGTTCGACAGTTTACTATGGCTACACCTTC. It is translated as CASSSTVYYGYTF. This chain connects TRBV28 to TRBJ1-2; perhaps TRBD1 as D (5 bases). V lost 4 bases, J lost 3 bases, and 9 bases lay in between. The CDR3 has 13 residues. Germline V gene lookup returns CDR1 MDHEN and CDR2 SYDVKM.

This sequence joins TRBV11-3 and TRBJ1-4; 7 bases align to TRBD1. The length of the CDR3 is 14 residues. The V gene end was trimmed by 5 bases and the J gene end by 5 bases; junction bases not matched to a gene: 5. Germline V gene data show CDR1 as SGHNT and CDR2 as YENEEA. CDR3 sequence: CASSADRANEKLFF. CDR3 nucleotides: TGTGCCAGCAGCGCCGACAGGGCGAATGAAAAACTGTTTTTT.

The V gene is TRBV7-8, the J gene TRBJ2-4; D may be TRBD2 (6 bases). Germline values: CDR1 SGHVS, CDR2 FQNEAQ. Between the trimmed V and J ends, which lost 1 base and 0 bases, there was a span of 10 bases. This CDR3 has 16 amino acids. As DNA, the CDR3 is TGTGCCAGCAGCTTAGTGGCGGGATCAGCCAAAAACATTCAGTACTTC. Its translation: CASSLVAGSAKNIQYF.

CDR3 in amino acids: CASNFGASGNNEQFF. DNA for the CDR3: TGTGCCAGCAATTTTGGGGCTAGCGGTAACAATGAGCAGTTCTTC. This chain links TRBV2 with TRBJ2-1, with 7 bases fitting TRBD2. This CDR3 region has 15 residues. Germline V gene data show CDR1 as SNHLY and CDR2 as FYNNEI. The V segment lost 7 bases and the J segment 5 bases; nucleotides outside the gene matches: 11.

The CDR3 nucleotides are TGTGCCAGCAGTTATAGGTCAGGCCGAGACTATGGCTACACCTTC. It encodes CASSYRSGRDYGYTF. The V call is TRBV6-5, the J call TRBJ1-2, with no clear D. Trimming took 3 bases from V and 3 from J, leaving 14 bases between them. Germline loops: CDR1 MNHEY, CDR2 SVGAGI. This CDR3 has 15 amino acids.

The chain carries TRBV24-1 and TRBJ2-1; 10 bases match TRBD2. Germline V gives CDR1 KGHDR, CDR2 SFDVKD. The CDR3 is 17 residues long. The V and J ends lost 4 bases and 7 bases, in that order; junction bases with no gene match: 12. CDR3: CATSDPGESGGANEQFF. The CDR3 coding sequence is TGTGCCACCAGTGACCCCGGGGAGAGCGGGGGGGCGAATGAGCAGTTCTTC.

The V and J genes are TRBV6-5 and TRBJ1-5; D gene uncertain. CDR1 is MNHEY and CDR2 is SVGAGI in the germline V gene. V was clipped by 7 bases and J by 2 bases, with 15 bases between them. The CDR3 consists of 15 residues. CDR3 loop: CASTLNRGRNQPQHF. The CDR3 bases are TGTGCCAGCACCCTCAACCGGGGTCGCAATCAGCCCCAGCATTTT.

The V and J genes are TRBV7-6 and TRBJ1-4; 8 bases fit TRBD1. The V and J ends lost 3 bases and 0 bases, in that order; junction bases with no gene match: 6. The CDR3 is 17 residues long. Looked up from germline, CDR1 is SGHVS and CDR2 is FNYEAQ. DNA for the CDR3: TGTGCCAGCAGCTTCGACAGGGGATCTTCAACTAATGAAAAACTGTTTTTT. Encoded protein: CASSFDRGSSTNEKLFF.